This section outlines one T cell receptor beta chain sequence together with its context. This sample is drawn from a study of blood T cell dynamics during melanoma immunotherapy. Indicated time point: week 3, after first cycle of checkpoint inhibitor. Prior systemic cancer therapy, immunosuppressant use and other active malignancies excluded patients. The assay was immunoSEQ multiplex PCR, and TCRdb's table has in-frame clones only and misses some. The repertoire holds 15,000 or so clones, with about 94% as singletons. Germline V gene lookup returns CDR1 MNHNY and CDR2 SVGAGI (reference sequence). Trimming removed 6 bases from V and 5 bases from J, with 12 bases in between. CDR3 length equals 13 residues.

The rearrangement links TRBV6-6 to TRBJ2-3; D not resolved. This specimen consisted of blood, obtained from a patient treated with checkpoint blockade. The TCR was taken from a human donor with melanoma. This CDR3 is CASRMGPGDTQYF. DNA for the CDR3: TGTGCCAGCAGGATGGGCCCGGGAGATACGCAGTATTTT.